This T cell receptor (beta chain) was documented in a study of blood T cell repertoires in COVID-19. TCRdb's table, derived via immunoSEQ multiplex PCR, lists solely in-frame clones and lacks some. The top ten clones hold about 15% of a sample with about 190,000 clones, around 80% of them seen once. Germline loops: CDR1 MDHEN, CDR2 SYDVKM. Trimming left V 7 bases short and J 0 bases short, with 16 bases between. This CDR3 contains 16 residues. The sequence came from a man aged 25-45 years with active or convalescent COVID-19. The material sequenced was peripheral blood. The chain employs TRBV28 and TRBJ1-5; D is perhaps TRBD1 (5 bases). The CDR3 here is CASTTGGIYSNQPQHF. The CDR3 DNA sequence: TGTGCCAGCACCACGGGGGGGATTTATAGCAATCAGCCCCAGCATTTT.